The 3 T cell receptor beta chains listed next were all sequenced from one sample in a study of T cells after yellow fever vaccination. TCRdb used MiXCR to reprocess the 5' RACE reads, holding one entry per CDR3 protein. The sample consists of 150,000 to 200,000 distinct CDR3 sequences, about 11% of them appearing once. The sequenced sample was CD8+ T cells sorted from PBMCs, obtained 15 days after the yellow fever booster vaccination. These receptor sequences come from a man aged 18-30 years who received the YFV17D yellow fever vaccine.

V and J are TRBV29-1 and TRBJ2-3; D is possibly TRBD1 (6 bases). From germline, CDR1 is SQVTM and CDR2 ANQGSEA. There are 12 residues in the CDR3. The chain's CDR3 is CTGRQETDTQYF. The CDR3 DNA reads TGCACCGGAAGACAGGAGACAGATACGCAGTATTTT.

This clonotype was observed many times. The CDR3 region has the DNA TGTGCCAGCAGTTTCGGGACAGGGGTCGGCTACACCTTC. Its protein product is CASSFGTGVGYTF. The V call is TRBV12-3 or TRBV12-4, the J call TRBJ1-2, with 10 bases aligning to TRBD1. This CDR3 has 13 amino acids. The trim removed 3 bases at V and 8 bases at J, leaving 3 bases unmatched.

V and J are TRBV6-5 and TRBJ2-3, with D possibly being TRBD1 (6 bases). Looked up from germline, CDR1 is MNHEY and CDR2 is SVGAGI. Between the trimmed V and J ends, which lost 8 bases and 4 bases, there was a span of 22 bases. This CDR3 has 16 residues. DNA of the CDR3: TGTGCCAGCCTTGGTGGGTTGGCAGGGGTCGCAGATACGCAGTATTTT. Translation: CASLGGLAGVADTQYF.